The sequence of this T cell receptor beta chain was determined in a study of blood T cells in healthy people across ages. This CDR3 is built from 16 residues. The V segment lost 5 bases and the J segment 1 base; nucleotides outside the gene matches: 5. The germline CDR1 and CDR2 sequences are SGHTA and FQGTGA. In the case of this clonotype: The antigen is not known.

For the second PCR, which ran for about 6 to 11 cycles, a sample-barcoded 5' primer and a J-beta primer mix were used. Each CDR3 protein is one row after TCRdb ran MiXCR on the 5' RACE reads. The data hold fewer than 2,000,000 distinct CDR3 sequences, with roughly 32% observed a single time. Whole-study findings and limits: Nothing was known about donor CMV status, and this possibly confounded expanded clonotype changes.

Source material: blood. The J gene is TRBJ2-3, the V gene TRBV7-3; 11 bases align to TRBD2. This receptor was identified in a young woman in good health. CDR3 nucleotides: TGTGCCAGCAGCCCTACACTAGCGGGAGGCACAGATACGCAGTATTTT. Its translation is CASSPTLAGGTDTQYF. Combining the CDR3 with reference TRBV7-3 and TRBJ2-3 gives the whole variable domain GAGVSQTPSNKVTEKGKYVELRCDPISGHTALYWYRQSLGQGPEFLIYFQGTGAADDSGLPNDRFFAVRPEGSVSTLKIQRTERGDSAVYLCASSPTLAGGTDTQYFGPGTRLTVL.